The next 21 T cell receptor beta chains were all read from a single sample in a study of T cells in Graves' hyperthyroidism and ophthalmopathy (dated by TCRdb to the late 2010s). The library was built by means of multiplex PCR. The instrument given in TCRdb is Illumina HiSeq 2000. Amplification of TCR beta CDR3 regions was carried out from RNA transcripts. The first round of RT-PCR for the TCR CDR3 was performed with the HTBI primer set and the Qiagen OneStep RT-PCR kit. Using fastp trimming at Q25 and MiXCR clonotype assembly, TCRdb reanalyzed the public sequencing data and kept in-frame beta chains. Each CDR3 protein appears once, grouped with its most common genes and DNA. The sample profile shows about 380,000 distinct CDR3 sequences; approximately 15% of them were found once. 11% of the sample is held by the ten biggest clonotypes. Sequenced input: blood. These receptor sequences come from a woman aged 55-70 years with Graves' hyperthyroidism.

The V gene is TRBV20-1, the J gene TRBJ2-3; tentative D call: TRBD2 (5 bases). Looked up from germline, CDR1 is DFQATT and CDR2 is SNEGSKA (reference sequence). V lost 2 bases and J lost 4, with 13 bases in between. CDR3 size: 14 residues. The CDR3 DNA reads TGCAGTGCTAGACCGAGCCTGAGGGCAGATACGCAGTATTTT. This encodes CSARPSLRADTQYF.

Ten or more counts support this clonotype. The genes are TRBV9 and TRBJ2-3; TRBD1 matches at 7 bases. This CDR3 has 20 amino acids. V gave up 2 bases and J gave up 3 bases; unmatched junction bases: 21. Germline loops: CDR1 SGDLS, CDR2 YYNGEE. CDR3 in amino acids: CASSVPRGGQAFGSTDTQYF. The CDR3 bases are TGTGCCAGCAGCGTCCCGCGAGGGGGCCAAGCGTTCGGGTCGACAGATACGCAGTATTTT. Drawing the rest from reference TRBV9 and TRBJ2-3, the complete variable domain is DSGVTQTPKHLITATGQRVTLRCSPRSGDLSVYWYQQSLDQGLQFLIQYYNGEERAKGNILERFSAQQFPDLHSELNLSSLELGDSALYFCASSVPRGGQAFGSTDTQYFGPGTRLTVL.

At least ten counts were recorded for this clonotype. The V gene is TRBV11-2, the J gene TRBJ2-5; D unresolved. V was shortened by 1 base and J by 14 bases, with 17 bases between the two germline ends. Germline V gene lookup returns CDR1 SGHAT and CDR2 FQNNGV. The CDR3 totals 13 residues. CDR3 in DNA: TGTGCCAGCAGCTTAGTCGCGGCAGACCAACATTACTTC. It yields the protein CASSLVAADQHYF.

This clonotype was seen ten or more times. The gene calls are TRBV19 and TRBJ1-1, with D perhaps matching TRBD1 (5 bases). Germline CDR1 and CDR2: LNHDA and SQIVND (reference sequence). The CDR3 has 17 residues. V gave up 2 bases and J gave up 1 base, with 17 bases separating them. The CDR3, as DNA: TGTGCCAGTAGTATACACGGGGCCGGCCGAAAGAACACTGAAGCTTTCTTT. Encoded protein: CASSIHGAGRKNTEAFF.

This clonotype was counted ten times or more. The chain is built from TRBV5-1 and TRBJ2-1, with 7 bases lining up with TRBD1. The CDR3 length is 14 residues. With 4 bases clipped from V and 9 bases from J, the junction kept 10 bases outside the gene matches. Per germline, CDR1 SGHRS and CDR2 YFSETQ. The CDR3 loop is CASSVGTEGGEQFF. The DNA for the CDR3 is TGCGCCAGCAGCGTTGGGACAGAAGGGGGTGAGCAGTTCTTC. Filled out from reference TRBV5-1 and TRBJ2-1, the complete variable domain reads KAGVTQTPRYLIKTRGQQVTLSCSPISGHRSVSWYQQTPGQGLQFLFEYFSETQRNKGNFPGRFSGRQFSNSRSEMNVSTLELGDSALYLCASSVGTEGGEQFFGPGTRLTVL.

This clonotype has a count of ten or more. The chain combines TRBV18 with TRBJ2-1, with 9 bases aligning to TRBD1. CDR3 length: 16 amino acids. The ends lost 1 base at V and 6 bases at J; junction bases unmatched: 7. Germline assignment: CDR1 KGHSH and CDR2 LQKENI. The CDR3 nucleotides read TGTGCCAGCTCACCACTGGGGACAGGGTGGGCCAATGAGCAGTTCTTC. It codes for CASSPLGTGWANEQFF.

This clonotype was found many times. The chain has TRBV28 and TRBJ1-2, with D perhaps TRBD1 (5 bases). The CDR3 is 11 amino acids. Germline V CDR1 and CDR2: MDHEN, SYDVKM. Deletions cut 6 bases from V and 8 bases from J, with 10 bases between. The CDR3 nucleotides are TGTGCCAGCAGACAGGCCGTGGGCTACACCTTC. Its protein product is CASRQAVGYTF.

The CDR3 sequence: CASSIAPRGAQAFF. CDR3 DNA: TGTGCCAGTAGTATAGCCCCTAGGGGGGCCCAAGCTTTCTTT. This rearrangement joins TRBV19 to TRBJ1-1; a possible D gene is TRBD1 (6 bases). The CDR3 has 14 amino acids. Germline lookup yields CDR1 LNHDA and CDR2 SQIVND (reference sequence). Trimming removed 1 base at V and 9 bases at J, with 15 bases between.

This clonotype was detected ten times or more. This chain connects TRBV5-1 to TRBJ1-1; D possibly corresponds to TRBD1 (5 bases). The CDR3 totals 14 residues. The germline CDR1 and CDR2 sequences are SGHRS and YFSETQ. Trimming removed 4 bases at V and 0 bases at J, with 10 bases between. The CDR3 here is CASSMDTLNTEAFF. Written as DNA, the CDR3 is TGCGCCAGCAGCATGGACACATTGAACACTGAAGCTTTCTTT. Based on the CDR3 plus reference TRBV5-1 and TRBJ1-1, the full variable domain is KAGVTQTPRYLIKTRGQQVTLSCSPISGHRSVSWYQQTPGQGLQFLFEYFSETQRNKGNFPGRFSGRQFSNSRSEMNVSTLELGDSALYLCASSMDTLNTEAFFGQGTRLTVV.

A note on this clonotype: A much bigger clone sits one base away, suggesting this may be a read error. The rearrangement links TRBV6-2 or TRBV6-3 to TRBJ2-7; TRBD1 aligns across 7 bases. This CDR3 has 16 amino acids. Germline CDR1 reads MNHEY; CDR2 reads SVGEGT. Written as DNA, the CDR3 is TGTGCCAGCAGTTCCACGACAGGGTTCGGCTCCTACGAGCGGTACTTC. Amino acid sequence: CASSSTTGFGSYERYF.

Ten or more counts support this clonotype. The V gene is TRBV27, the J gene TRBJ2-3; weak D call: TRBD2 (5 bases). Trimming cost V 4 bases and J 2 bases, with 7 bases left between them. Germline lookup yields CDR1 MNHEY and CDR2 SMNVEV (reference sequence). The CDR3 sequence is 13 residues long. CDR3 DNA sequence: TGTGCCAGCAGTTCGGGGAACACAGATACGCAGTATTTT. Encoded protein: CASSSGNTDTQYF.

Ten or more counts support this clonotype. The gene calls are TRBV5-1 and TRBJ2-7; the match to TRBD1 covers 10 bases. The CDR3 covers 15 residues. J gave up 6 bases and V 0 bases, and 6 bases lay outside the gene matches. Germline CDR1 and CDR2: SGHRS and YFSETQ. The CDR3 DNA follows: TGCGCCAGCAGCTTGGCTGGACAGGGGGTTGCCGAGCAGTACTTC. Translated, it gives CASSLAGQGVAEQYF.

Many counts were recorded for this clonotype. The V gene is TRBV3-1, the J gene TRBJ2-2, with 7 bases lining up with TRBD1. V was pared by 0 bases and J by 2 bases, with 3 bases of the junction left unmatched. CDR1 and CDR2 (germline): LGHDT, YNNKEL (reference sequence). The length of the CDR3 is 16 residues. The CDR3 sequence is CASSQETGANTGELFF. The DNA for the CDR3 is TGTGCCAGCAGCCAAGAAACAGGGGCCAACACCGGGGAGCTGTTTTTT.

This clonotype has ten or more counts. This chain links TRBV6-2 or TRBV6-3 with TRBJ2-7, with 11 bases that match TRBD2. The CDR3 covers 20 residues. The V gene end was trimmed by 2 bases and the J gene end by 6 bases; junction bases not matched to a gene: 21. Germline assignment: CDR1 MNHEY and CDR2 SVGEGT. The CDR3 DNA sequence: TGTGCCAGCAGTTACGCCCTGTGGCTAGCGGGAGGCCCTTTGAAGTCCGAGCAGTACTTC. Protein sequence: CASSYALWLAGGPLKSEQYF.

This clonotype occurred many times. The CDR3 coding sequence is TGTGCCAGCAGTGGGACGGAGGGGCAGCCCCAGCATTTT. Translating gives CASSGTEGQPQHF. The rearrangement uses TRBV2 and TRBJ1-5; maybe TRBD1 (5 bases). V shed 4 bases and J shed 7 bases, with 11 bases lying between them. In germline, CDR1 is SNHLY, CDR2 FYNNEI. This CDR3 contains 13 residues.

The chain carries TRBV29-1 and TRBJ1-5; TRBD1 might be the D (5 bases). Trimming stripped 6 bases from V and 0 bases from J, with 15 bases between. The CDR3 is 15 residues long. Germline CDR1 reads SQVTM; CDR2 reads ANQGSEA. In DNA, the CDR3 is TGCAGCGTCTCCGGAGGGGCTAATAGCAATCAGCCCCAGCATTTT. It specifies CSVSGGANSNQPQHF.

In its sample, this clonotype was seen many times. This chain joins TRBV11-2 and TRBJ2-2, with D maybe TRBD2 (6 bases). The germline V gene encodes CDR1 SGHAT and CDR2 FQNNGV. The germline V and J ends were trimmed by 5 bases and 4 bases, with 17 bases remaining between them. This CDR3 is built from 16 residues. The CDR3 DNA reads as TGTGCCAGCAGCCAGTTAGGCGGGGTAACCACCGGGGAGCTGTTTTTT. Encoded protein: CASSQLGGVTTGELFF.

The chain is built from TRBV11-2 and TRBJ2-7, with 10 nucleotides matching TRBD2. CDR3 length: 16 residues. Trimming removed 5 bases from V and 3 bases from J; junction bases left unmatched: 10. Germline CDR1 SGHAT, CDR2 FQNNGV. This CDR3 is CASSTGGTSANYEQYF. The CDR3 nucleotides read TGTGCCAGCAGCACAGGAGGGACTAGCGCGAACTACGAGCAGTACTTC.

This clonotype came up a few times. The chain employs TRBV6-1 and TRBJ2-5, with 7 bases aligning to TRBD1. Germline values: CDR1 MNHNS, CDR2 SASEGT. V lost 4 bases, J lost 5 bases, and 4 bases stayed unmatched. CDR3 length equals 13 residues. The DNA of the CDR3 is TGTGCCAGCAGTGGACAGGGTGTGGAGACCCAGTACTTC. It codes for CASSGQGVETQYF.

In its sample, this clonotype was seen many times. The CDR3 bases are TGCAGTGCTAGAGATCCTAGCGGGAGGGATGAGCAGTTCTTC. It encodes CSARDPSGRDEQFF. The V call is TRBV20-1, the J call TRBJ2-1, with 12 bases matching TRBD2. The CDR3 totals 14 residues. Germline V gene sequence: CDR1 DFQATT, CDR2 SNEGSKA (reference sequence). The trim removed 0 bases at V and 8 bases at J, leaving 2 bases unmatched.

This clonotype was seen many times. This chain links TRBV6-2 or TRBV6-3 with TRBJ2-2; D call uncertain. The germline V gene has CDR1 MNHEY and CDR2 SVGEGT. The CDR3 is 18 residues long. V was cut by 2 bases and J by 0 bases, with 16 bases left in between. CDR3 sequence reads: CASSYRADTFANTGELFF. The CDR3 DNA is TGTGCCAGCAGTTACCGGGCTGACACGTTCGCGAACACCGGGGAGCTGTTTTTT.